The following is a T cell receptor (beta chain) sequence with its context. The antigen is unknown. This sample's RNA came from whole unsorted tissue. CDR3 length: 15 residues. V dropped 2 bases and J dropped 4 bases, with 14 bases sitting between them. Germline values: CDR1 MDHEN, CDR2 SYDVKM. This sample was included in a study of tumor and adjacent non-tumor tissue in lung cancer. Findings and caveats of the study: Significantly higher TCR diversity was found in tumor than normal lung.

Three rounds of nested PCR, following a modified ARM-PCR protocol, produced the TCRbeta library. Via MiXCR, TCRdb re-called the multiplex PCR reads, giving one row per CDR3 protein. The sample consists of 68,000 or so distinct CDR3 sequences, 50% to 60% of them appearing once. This chain uses TRBV28 with TRBJ1-2; D possibly corresponds to TRBD1 (5 bases). The TCR was taken from a man between 45 and 60 years old with non-small cell lung cancer. Source material: lung tumor tissue. The CDR3 reads CASSLPGGETYGYTF. Here the CDR3 DNA reads TGTGCCAGCAGTTTACCCGGAGGGGAGACCTATGGCTACACCTTC.